This record looks at one T cell receptor beta chain sequence and its context. The CDR3 consists of 13 residues. Trimming took off 3 bases at V and 5 bases at J, with 10 bases between the two ends. Germline assignment: CDR1 SGHDN and CDR2 FVKESK. Sequenced by immunoSEQ multiplex PCR; TCRdb stores in-frame clones only, minus some. This table holds around 33,000 clones, approximately 88% found once. This sample is part of a study of T cell changes during pregnancy in multiple sclerosis. The sample was CD8+ T cells from peripheral blood mononuclear cells, taken before pregnancy. The sequence derives from a female donor with multiple sclerosis, enrolled in a pregnancy study. This chain connects TRBV14 to TRBJ1-1; no clear D. The CDR3 nucleotides are TGTGCCAGCAGCCATTGGGCGGGGACTGAAGCTTTCTTT. Its protein is CASSHWAGTEAFF.